Shown below are 17 T cell receptor beta chains from a single sample sequenced in a study of cytomegalovirus exposure and HLA in healthy donors. The assay was immunoSEQ multiplex PCR, and TCRdb's table has in-frame clones only and misses some. The table records 71,000 or so clones, about 95% of them present only once. Sequenced: PBMCs. The receptors here all came from a woman aged 18-29 years in good health and CMV-seronegative.

Concerning this clone: An end of the junction does not agree with germline; a read error may underlie this. The chain employs TRBV7-9 and TRBJ2-7; unclear D gene. The CDR3 contains 11 residues. CDR1 SEHNR and CDR2 FQNEAQ come from the germline V gene (reference sequence). CDR3 coding DNA: TGTGCCAGCAGCTTTGAAACATTCATGGACTTC. Translation gives CASSFETFMDF.

The chain links TRBV6-6 to TRBJ1-2; a possible D gene is TRBD1 (6 bases). Germline CDR1 MNHNY, CDR2 SVGAGI (reference sequence). The CDR3 has 16 amino acids. Trimming removed 1 base from V and 0 bases from J, with 12 bases in between. CDR3 sequence reads: CASSYWTAATNYGYTF. The CDR3 DNA reads TGTGCCAGCAGTTACTGGACAGCGGCTACTAACTATGGCTACACCTTC.

The V gene is TRBV5-4, the J gene TRBJ2-1; 8 bases fit TRBD2. CDR3 length: 16 amino acids. J lost 6 bases, V lost 4 bases, and 12 bases had no gene match. Per the germline V gene, CDR1 is SGHNT and CDR2 is YYREEE (reference sequence). The CDR3 loop is CASSPGAGGPFNEQFF. The CDR3 DNA follows: TGTGCCAGCAGCCCTGGGGCGGGGGGCCCCTTCAATGAGCAGTTCTTC.

V gene TRBV6-1 combines with J gene TRBJ2-1; TRBD2 matches 8 bases. After removal of 1 base from V and 8 bases from J, the junction contained 10 bases not matched to a gene. CDR1 is MNHNS and CDR2 is SASEGT in the germline V gene. This CDR3 is built from 16 residues. The CDR3 sequence: CASSEGSGGPWDEQFF. CDR3 in DNA: TGTGCCAGCAGTGAAGGGAGCGGGGGACCTTGGGATGAGCAGTTCTTC.

The V call is TRBV9, the J call TRBJ2-5; D perhaps matches TRBD2 (6 bases). The CDR3 spans 15 residues. The germline V gene has CDR1 SGDLS and CDR2 YYNGEE. Trimming pared 4 bases from V and 2 bases from J, leaving 15 bases between. The CDR3 reads CASSSSGTGQETQYF. Written as DNA, the CDR3 is TGTGCCAGCAGCTCCTCCGGGACTGGTCAAGAGACCCAGTACTTC.

J is TRBJ2-7 and V is TRBV5-1, with D possibly matching TRBD2 (5 bases). In germline, CDR1 is SGHRS, CDR2 YFSETQ. Trimming shortened V by 2 bases and J by 3 bases, and 9 bases separated the two germline ends. The CDR3 totals 13 residues. The DNA of the CDR3 is TGCGCCAGCAGCTTCGGGATAGACTACGAGCAGTACTTC. It codes for CASSFGIDYEQYF.

The chain has TRBV4-3 and TRBJ2-1; a possible D gene is TRBD1 (5 bases). V lost 0 bases and J lost 4, with 13 bases in between. This CDR3 contains 16 residues. The V gene's germline CDR1 is LGHNA and CDR2 YSLEER. CDR3 in amino acids: CASSQDRGRGYNEQFF. The CDR3, as DNA: TGCGCCAGCAGCCAAGATCGAGGTAGGGGTTACAATGAGCAGTTCTTC.

The genes are TRBV13 and TRBJ1-6, with D uncertain. CDR3 length: 13 residues. V shed 0 bases and J shed 9 bases, with 6 bases lying between them. Germline assignment: CDR1 PRHDT and CDR2 FYEKMQ (reference sequence). In nucleotides, the CDR3 is TGTGCCAGCAGCTTAGGTACAGCTTCACCCCTCCACTTT. It specifies CASSLGTASPLHF.

This clone was detected only once. V and J are TRBV13 and TRBJ2-2; 16 bases match TRBD2. The CDR3 consists of 22 residues. J gave up 4 bases and V 5 bases, and 19 bases lay outside the gene matches. Germline V gene lookup returns CDR1 PRHDT and CDR2 FYEKMQ (reference sequence). In DNA form, the CDR3 reads TGTGCCAGCAGCCCGGGACCGGGGGGACTAGCGGGAGGGTTGCCGGGCACCGGGGAGCTGTTTTTT. Translated, it gives CASSPGPGGLAGGLPGTGELFF. The complete variable domain, with remaining parts taken from reference TRBV13 and TRBJ2-2, reads AAGVIQSPRHLIKEKRETATLKCYPIPRHDTVYWYQQGPGQDPQFLISFYEKMQSDKGSIPDRFSAQQFSDYHSELNMSSLELGDSALYFCASSPGPGGLAGGLPGTGELFFGEGSRLTVL.

The chain recombines TRBV7-2 with TRBJ2-1; 7 bases line up with TRBD1. The ends lost 5 bases at V and 0 bases at J; junction bases unmatched: 10. The CDR3 totals 17 residues. Germline loops: CDR1 SGHTA, CDR2 FQGNSA. CDR3 sequence: CASSERGTALSYNEQFF. In DNA, the CDR3 is TGTGCCAGCAGCGAAAGAGGGACAGCCCTCTCCTACAATGAGCAGTTCTTC.

The chain joins TRBV27 to TRBJ1-2, with D uncertain. Germline CDR1 MNHEY, CDR2 SMNVEV (reference sequence). This CDR3 has 14 amino acids. Deletions cut 5 bases from V and 0 bases from J, with 10 bases between. CDR3 in amino acids: CASSPRDANYGYTF. CDR3 DNA: TGTGCCAGCAGTCCCCGGGATGCTAACTATGGCTACACCTTC.

The V gene is TRBV6-7, the J gene TRBJ2-4; TRBD2 aligns across 12 bases. TRBV6-7 carries the ORF label, with uncertain function. CDR3 length: 21 amino acids. V was clipped by 10 bases and J by 0 bases; unmatched bases: 22. The CDR3: CANPTSGRWKWGEGAKNIQYF. Here the CDR3 DNA reads TGTGCCAACCCGACTAGCGGGAGATGGAAATGGGGGGAAGGAGCCAAAAACATTCAGTACTTC.

The J gene is TRBJ1-5, the V gene TRBV4-2; D is undetermined. Germline V gene sequence: CDR1 LGHNA, CDR2 YNFKEQ. V was trimmed by 1 base and J by 7 bases, leaving 14 bases between them. This CDR3 has 15 amino acids. CDR3 in amino acids: CASSQVLRGGQPQHF. In DNA form, the CDR3 reads TGTGCCAGCAGCCAAGTTTTGCGGGGTGGGCAGCCCCAGCATTTT.

This clone was picked up one time. V usage is TRBV27 and J usage is TRBJ1-6, with unresolved D. Trimming pared 3 bases from V and 8 bases from J, leaving 11 bases between. Looked up from germline, CDR1 is MNHEY and CDR2 is SMNVEV (reference sequence). The CDR3 length is 14 residues. The CDR3 bases are TGTGCCAGCAGTTTCACGGGGAGGGATTCACCCCTCCACTTT. It encodes CASSFTGRDSPLHF.

The gene calls are TRBV5-4 and TRBJ2-5; D call uncertain. V lost 0 bases and J lost 1, with 7 bases in between. The CDR3 is 14 amino acids. Germline assignment: CDR1 SGHNT and CDR2 YYREEE (reference sequence). The CDR3 protein is CASSLESSQETQYF. CDR3 bases: TGTGCCAGCAGCTTGGAGAGCTCCCAAGAGACCCAGTACTTC. Supplemented by reference TRBV5-4 and TRBJ2-5, the full variable domain reads ETGVTQSPTHLIKTRGQQVTLRCSSQSGHNTVSWYQQALGQGPQFIFQYYREEENGRGNFPPRFSGLQFPNYSSELNVNALELDDSALYLCASSLESSQETQYFGPGTRLLVL.

This chain connects TRBV28 to TRBJ1-2; tentatively, D is TRBD1 (6 bases). CDR3 length: 14 residues. Deletions cut 6 bases from V and 4 bases from J, with 15 bases between. Germline CDR1 reads MDHEN; CDR2 reads SYDVKM. The CDR3 spells CASSGTFGVYGYTF. The CDR3 region has the DNA TGTGCCAGCAGCGGGACATTTGGAGTCTATGGCTACACCTTC.

The V gene is TRBV23-1, the J gene TRBJ1-5; the match to TRBD1 covers 7 bases. TRBV23-1 is an ORF, with its function uncertain. Losses at the gene ends were 6 bases for V and 3 bases for J; bases not matched to a gene: 11. This CDR3 has 16 residues. CDR3 in DNA: TGCGCCAGCAGCTCCTCACAGGGGCCTGACAATCAGCCCCAGCATTTT. Translation gives CASSSSQGPDNQPQHF.